This record looks at one T cell receptor (beta chain) sequence and its context. This clonotype was observed a few times. Its recognized antigen is unknown. No clone much larger than this one lies a single base away; base qualities are absent. Sequencing instrument: Illumina NovaSeq 6000. cDNA libraries for TCRalpha and TCRbeta were prepared by 5'RACE using constant-segment primers, with sample barcodes and unique molecular identifiers added. RNA was extracted from every sample with Trizol reagent. The libraries were amplified in two PCR steps, and the second step added a second sample barcode and Illumina TruSeq adapters. Libraries were sequenced on an Illumina NovaSeq with 2 x 150 bp paired-end reads. In the paper's pipeline: With migec v1.2.7, reads were demultiplexed and then collapsed into UMI-guided consensus sequences. Using mixcr v2.1.11, UMI consensuses were aligned to TRA and TRB V and J templates and then assembled into clonotypes. Clonotypes were classified as expanded or contracted when called significant by both edgeR and NoisET, with noise models trained on biological replicates. For edgeR calls, the thresholds were a false discovery rate-adjusted p below 0.01 and a log2 fold-change of 1. As an exploratory analysis of dynamics, max-normalized trajectories of the 1000 most abundant clonotypes were examined by PCA with hierarchical clustering. Separately sequenced CD4+ and CD8+ repertoires were used to assign the CD4 or CD8 phenotype of responding clones. Using fastp at Q25 and MiXCR, TCRdb reprocessed the public reads and kept productive beta chains. Every distinct CDR3 protein forms one entry, paired with its most common genes and DNA. TCRdb's processing, not the authors' own work, is the source of the V and J calls. The sample records about 400,000 distinct CDR3 sequences, roughly 14% of which are singletons. Of the sample, less than 25% falls within the top ten clones.

This entry belongs to a study of T-cell memory formation after mild COVID-19 (dated by TCRdb to the early 2020s). Looking at the study overall: TCR sequence clusters from the two donors were found to be largely donor specific. In a couple of donors, T-cell clones that expanded and contracted after mild COVID-19 were followed by sequencing TCRalpha and TCRbeta repertoires longitudinally. Two young, previously healthy adult volunteers made up the cohort, one male and one female.

General study outcomes and caveats: The study included only a couple of mild cases, and larger cohorts that include severe cases with pre-infection samples were judged to be necessary. Contracting CD4+ clones appeared mostly in the CM and EM memory subsets, whereas CD8+ clones were enriched in EMRA. Balanced CD4/CD8 phenotypes were observed for clones contracting from day 15 to 85, whereas a bias towards CD4+ was observed for a second wave of clones expanding from day 15 to 37. The detection of some responding clones in pre-infection memory suggests that pre-existing cross-reactive memory T cells joined the SARS-CoV-2 response. The second-wave clones that peaked on day 37 were not confirmed to be SARS-CoV-2 specific.

Ficoll-Paque density gradient centrifugation was used to isolate PBMCs. The CDR3 goes from the cysteine to the phenylalanine over 15 residues. CDR3 DNA is the only sequence kept; it has 45 bases, read in frame from the first base. V is cut by 3 bases and J by 3 bases, and the space between the germline ends is 18 bases. The germline V gene (reference sequence) gives CDR1 as DFQATT and CDR2 as SNEGSKA. The chain is made from TRBV20-1 and TRBJ2-7; TRBD2 is perhaps the D gene, given 6 matching bases. The TCR sequence derives from a man aged 18 to 29 who had mild COVID-19 (a few samples of this study predate the infection). The sample titles of this study are shuffled in the database, so cell type and time point are left out; the donor was told from shared clones. The sequencing sample was made of PBMCs or a T cell subset sorted from them (not recorded which). The DNA is as follows: TGCAGTGCTAGCATCACGGGAGAGAAAGTCTACGAGCAGTACTTC. It is translated as CSASITGEKVYEQYF.